The subject of this entry is one T cell receptor (beta chain). Antigen specificity is unknown. This sample was included in a study of blood T cells in healthy people across ages. A second PCR, run for roughly 7 to 12 cycles, used a sample-barcoded 5' primer plus a J-beta primer mix. MiXCR was run by TCRdb on the 5' RACE reads, yielding one entry per CDR3 protein. The sample yields 540,000 or so distinct CDR3 sequences, 27% seen once. V lost 4 bases and J 1 base, leaving 12 bases between the germline ends. Germline values: CDR1 SGHDN, CDR2 FVKESK. The CDR3 length is 15 residues. Study outcomes and limitations: Compared with aged donors, long-lived donors showed fewer expanded clones, suggesting selection.

The genes are TRBV14 and TRBJ2-3; possible D gene TRBD2, 5 bases. The sample was blood. The TCR originated in a woman aged 70-85 years in good health. CDR3 residues: CASSLSSRRTDTQYF. The CDR3 region has the DNA TGTGCCAGCAGCCTTTCTAGCAGACGCACAGATACGCAGTATTTT.